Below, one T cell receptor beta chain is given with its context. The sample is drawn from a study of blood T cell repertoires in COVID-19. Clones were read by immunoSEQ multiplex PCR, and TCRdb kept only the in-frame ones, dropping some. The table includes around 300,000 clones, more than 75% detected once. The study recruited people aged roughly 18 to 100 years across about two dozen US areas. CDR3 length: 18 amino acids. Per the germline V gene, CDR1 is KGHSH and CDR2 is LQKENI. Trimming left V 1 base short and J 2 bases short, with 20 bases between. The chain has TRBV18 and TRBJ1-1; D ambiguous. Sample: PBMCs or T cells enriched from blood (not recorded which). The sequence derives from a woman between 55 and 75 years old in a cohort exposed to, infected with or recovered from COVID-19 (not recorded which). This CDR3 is CASSPLEASGRGNTEAFF. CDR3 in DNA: TGTGCCAGCTCACCACTCGAGGCCTCCGGACGGGGAAACACTGAAGCTTTCTTT.